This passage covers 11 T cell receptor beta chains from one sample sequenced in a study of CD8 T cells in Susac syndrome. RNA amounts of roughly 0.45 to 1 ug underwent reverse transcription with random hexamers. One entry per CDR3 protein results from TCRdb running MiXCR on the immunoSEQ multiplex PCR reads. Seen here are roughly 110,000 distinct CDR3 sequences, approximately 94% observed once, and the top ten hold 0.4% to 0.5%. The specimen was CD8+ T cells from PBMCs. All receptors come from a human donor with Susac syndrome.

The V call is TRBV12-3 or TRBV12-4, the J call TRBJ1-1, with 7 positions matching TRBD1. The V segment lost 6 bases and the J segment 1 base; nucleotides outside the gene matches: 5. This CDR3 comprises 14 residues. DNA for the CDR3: TGTGCCAGCAGCCTCGACAGGGCGAACACTGAAGCTTTCTTT. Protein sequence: CASSLDRANTEAFF.

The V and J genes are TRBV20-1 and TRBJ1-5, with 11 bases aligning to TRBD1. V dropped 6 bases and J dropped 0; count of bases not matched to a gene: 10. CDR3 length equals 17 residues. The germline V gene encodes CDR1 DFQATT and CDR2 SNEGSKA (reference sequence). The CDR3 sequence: CSALDRDRGYSNQPQHF. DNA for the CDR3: TGCAGTGCCCTAGACCGGGACAGGGGGTATAGCAATCAGCCCCAGCATTTT.

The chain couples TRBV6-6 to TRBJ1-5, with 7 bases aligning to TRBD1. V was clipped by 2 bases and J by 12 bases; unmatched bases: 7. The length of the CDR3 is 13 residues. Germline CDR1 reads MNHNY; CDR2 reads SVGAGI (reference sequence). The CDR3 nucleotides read TGTGCCAGCAGTTACGCCCCAGGGGACAGCCAGCATTTT. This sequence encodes CASSYAPGDSQHF.

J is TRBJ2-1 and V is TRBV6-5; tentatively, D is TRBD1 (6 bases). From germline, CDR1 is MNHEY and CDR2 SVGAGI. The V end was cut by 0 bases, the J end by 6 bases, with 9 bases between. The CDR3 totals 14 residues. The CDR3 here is CASSYSETGNEQFF. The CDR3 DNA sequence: TGTGCCAGCAGTTACTCAGAGACAGGCAATGAGCAGTTCTTC.

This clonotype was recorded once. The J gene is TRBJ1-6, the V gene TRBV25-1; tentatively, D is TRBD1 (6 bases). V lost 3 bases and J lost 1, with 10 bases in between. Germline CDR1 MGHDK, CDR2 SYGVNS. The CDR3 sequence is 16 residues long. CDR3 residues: CASSDRGRSYNSPLHF. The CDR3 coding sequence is TGTGCCAGCAGTGACAGGGGAAGGTCCTATAATTCACCCCTCCACTTT.

The CDR3 reads CASSDSYQETQYF. Here the CDR3 DNA reads TGTGCCAGCAGCGACTCGTACCAAGAGACCCAGTACTTC. The chain recombines TRBV9 with TRBJ2-5; D not certain. Germline CDR1 and CDR2: SGDLS and YYNGEE. Deletions cut 3 bases from V and 0 bases from J, with 6 bases between. The length of the CDR3 is 13 residues.

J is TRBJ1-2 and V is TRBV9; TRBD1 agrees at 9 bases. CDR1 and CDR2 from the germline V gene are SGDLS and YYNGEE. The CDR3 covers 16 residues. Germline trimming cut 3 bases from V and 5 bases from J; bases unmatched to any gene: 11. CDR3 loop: CASSGDGGQGIYGYTF. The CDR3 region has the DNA TGTGCCAGCAGCGGAGACGGGGGACAGGGTATATATGGCTACACCTTC.

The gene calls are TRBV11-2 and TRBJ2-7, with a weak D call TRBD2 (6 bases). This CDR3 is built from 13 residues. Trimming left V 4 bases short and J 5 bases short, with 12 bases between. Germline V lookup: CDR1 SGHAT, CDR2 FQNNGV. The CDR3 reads CASSSSGGNEQYF. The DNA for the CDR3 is TGTGCCAGCAGCTCCAGTGGGGGGAACGAGCAGTACTTC.

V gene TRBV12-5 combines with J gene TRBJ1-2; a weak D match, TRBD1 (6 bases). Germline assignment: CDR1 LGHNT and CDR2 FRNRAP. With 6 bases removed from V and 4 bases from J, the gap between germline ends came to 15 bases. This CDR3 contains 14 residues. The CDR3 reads CASGTPGAVYGYTF. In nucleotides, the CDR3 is TGTGCTAGTGGAACCCCAGGGGCGGTCTATGGCTACACCTTC.

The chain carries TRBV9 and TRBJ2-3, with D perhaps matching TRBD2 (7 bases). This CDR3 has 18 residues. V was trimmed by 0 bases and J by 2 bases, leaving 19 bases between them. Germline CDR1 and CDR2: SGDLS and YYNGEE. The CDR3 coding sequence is TGTGCCAGCAGCGTAGAAGTCCGCGGGGGCCTTATCACAGATACGCAGTATTTT. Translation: CASSVEVRGGLITDTQYF.

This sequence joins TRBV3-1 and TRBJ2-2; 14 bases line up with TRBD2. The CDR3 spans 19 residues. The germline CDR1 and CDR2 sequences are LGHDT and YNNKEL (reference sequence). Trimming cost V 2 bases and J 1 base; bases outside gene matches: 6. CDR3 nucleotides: TGTGCCAGCAGCCAATTTGGACTAGCGGGGGGAAAGAACACCGGGGAGCTGTTTTTT. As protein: CASSQFGLAGGKNTGELFF.